This is a list of T cell receptor beta chains from one sample in a study of regulatory T cells in long-lasting Graves disease. TCRdb reprocessed the multiplex PCR reads via MiXCR and lists one record per CDR3 protein. The sample has 500,000 to 700,000 distinct CDR3 sequences; about 30% are singletons. Sequenced here: peripheral blood mononuclear cells (PBMCs), sampled when the disease was refractory, from a patient treated with antithyroid drugs. The source of these receptors is a female donor with Graves disease. Both conserved end residues are part of each CDR3. Fields, in order: J gene, V gene, CDR3 length, D gene, clone size, CDR3 DNA, CDR3 protein. A D gene is named only where the DNA matches it firmly. A row's size may be missing; if present it is once, few, many or a size class.

>TRBJ2-5|TRBV6-1|13|TRBD1|NA
TGTGCCACCAGGGGACAGTTAGAGGAGACCCAGTACTTC
CATRGQLEETQYF
>TRBJ1-4|TRBV12-3/TRBV12-4|14|NA|many
TGTGCCAGCAGTTTTGTTCCGGCTAATGAAAAACTGTTTTTT
CASSFVPANEKLFF
>TRBJ1-6|TRBV27|16|NA|NA
TGTGCCAGCAGTTTACTAGACCCTAAGGGGGTTTCACCCCTCCACTTT
CASSLLDPKGVSPLHF
>TRBJ2-7|TRBV12-3/TRBV12-4|14|TRBD1|many
TGTGCCAGCCAATTGAGGACAGGGTGGTACGAGCAGTACTTC
CASQLRTGWYEQYF
>TRBJ1-5|TRBV7-2|16|TRBD1|NA
TGTGCCAGCAGCTTAGCAGACAGGGTTTCGGATCAGCCCCAGCATTTT
CASSLADRVSDQPQHF
>TRBJ2-7|TRBV12-3/TRBV12-4|11|NA|NA
TGTGCCAGCAAGGGAACAGCCGAGCAGTACTTC
CASKGTAEQYF
>TRBJ1-6|TRBV12-3/TRBV12-4|12|NA|few
TGTGCCAGCAGTTTAGGTCCGGGAGCCCTCCACTTT
CASSLGPGALHF
>TRBJ2-5|TRBV20-1|13|NA|few
TGCAGTGCTGCTCGGGCAGGGGAAGAGACCCAGTACTTC
CSAARAGEETQYF
>TRBJ1-6|TRBV5-5|14|NA|many
TGTGCCAGCAGCTTGGTACAAGCCTATTCACCCCTCCACTTT
CASSLVQAYSPLHF
>TRBJ1-5|TRBV6-1|15|NA|NA
TGTGCCAGCAGGATTCAACAGGGCGGCAATCAGCCCCAGCATTTT
CASRIQQGGNQPQHF
>TRBJ2-4|TRBV28|17|NA|few
TGTGCCAGCAGTTTATCGACCGAAACCATAGCCAAAAACATTCAGTACTTC
CASSLSTETIAKNIQYF
>TRBJ1-5|TRBV12-3/TRBV12-4|14|NA|many
TGTGCCAGCAGTTTTACCCGTCGCAATCAGCCCCAGCATTTT
CASSFTRRNQPQHF
>TRBJ1-3|TRBV6-1|15|NA|NA
TGTGCCAGCGGCGGACAGATTCTCTCTGGAAACACCATATATTTT
CASGGQILSGNTIYF
>TRBJ2-5|TRBV12-3/TRBV12-4|16|NA|NA
TGTGCCAGCAGTTTATCCGGACGACCGGCACAAGAGACCCAGTACTTC
CASSLSGRPAQETQYF
>TRBJ2-7|TRBV15|15|TRBD2|NA
TGTGCCACCAGCAGACCTAGCGGGAGACGCTACGAGCAGTACTTC
CATSRPSGRRYEQYF
>TRBJ1-2|TRBV6-4|14|NA|NA
TGTGCCAGCAGTCCCGGGCCCGGTGGAGGTGGCTACACCTTC
CASSPGPGGGGYTF
>TRBJ2-7|TRBV20-1|15|NA|NA
TGCAGTGCTAGAGAGGTGGAGCGGGCGAGCTACGAGCAGTACTTC
CSAREVERASYEQYF
>TRBJ1-3|TRBV13|19|NA|NA
TGTGCCAGCAGCTTAGTTAGGAACCGAGGCTGGAGCTCTGGAAACACCATATATTTT
CASSLVRNRGWSSGNTIYF
>TRBJ2-7|TRBV2|20|NA|NA
TGTGCCAGCAGCTTAGGTCCCAGCCTCTACCGGGTCAGGAGCTCCTACGAGCAGTACTTC
CASSLGPSLYRVRSSYEQYF
>TRBJ2-7|TRBV20-1|19|TRBD1|few
TGCAGTGCTAGAGATAGGGACAGGGCCGGGATCATCGGGCTCTACGAGCAGTACTTC
CSARDRDRAGIIGLYEQYF
>TRBJ1-6|TRBV9|15|TRBD1|NA
TGTGCCAGCAGCCCCAGGGGGGGGGGTAATTCACCCCTCCACTTT
CASSPRGGGNSPLHF
>TRBJ1-1|TRBV7-2|16|NA|NA
TGTGCCAGCAGCTTAAGATCAGGGTACGTGAACACTGAAGCTTTCTTT
CASSLRSGYVNTEAFF
>TRBJ2-7|TRBV6-5|16|NA|many
TGTGCCAGCAGTTACTTCCGGGACACTTGCTCCTACGAGCAGTACTTC
CASSYFRDTCSYEQYF
>TRBJ1-1|TRBV9|14|TRBD1|NA
TGTGCCAGCAGCAGAGGACAGGGAACCACTGAAGCTTTCTTT
CASSRGQGTTEAFF
>TRBJ2-7|TRBV9|14|NA|NA
TGTGCCAGCAGCGAGGGAATCCTCACCTACGAGCAGTACTTC
CASSEGILTYEQYF
>TRBJ2-5|TRBV2|15|TRBD2|NA
TGTGCCAGCAGTGAACTAGCGGGAGACCAAGAGACCCAGTACTTC
CASSELAGDQETQYF
>TRBJ1-1|TRBV3-1|14|TRBD1|few
TGTGCCAGCAACCGACCGGGACAGGGCACTGAAGCTTTCTTT
CASNRPGQGTEAFF
>TRBJ2-7|TRBV12-3/TRBV12-4|12|NA|NA
TGTGCCAGCAGCCGAACAGGGCTCGAGCAGTACTTC
CASSRTGLEQYF
>TRBJ1-1|TRBV19|13|NA|NA
TGTGCCAGTTCGGACAGTTTGAACACTGAAGCTTTCTTT
CASSDSLNTEAFF
>TRBJ2-4|TRBV2|12|TRBD1|NA
TGTGCCAGCAGAGATGACAGGGACATTCAGTACTTC
CASRDDRDIQYF
>TRBJ2-5|TRBV6-1|15|TRBD2|NA
TGTGCCAGCAGTCCAATAGCGGGACGGGGAGAGACCCAGTACTTC
CASSPIAGRGETQYF
>TRBJ1-1|TRBV6-5|15|NA|many
TGTGCCAGCAGTTATCAGGGTAATTTGAACACTGAAGCTTTCTTT
CASSYQGNLNTEAFF
>TRBJ1-2|TRBV6-9|16|NA|few
TGTGCCAGCAGTTATTCGAGTAAAGCAGAACTCTATGGCTACACCTTC
CASSYSSKAELYGYTF
>TRBJ1-3|TRBV29-1|18|NA|NA
TGCAGCGTGGGGGATAGGGGGAAGCGGTTCTCTGGTGGAAACACCATATATTTT
CSVGDRGKRFSGGNTIYF
>TRBJ1-2|TRBV28|13|NA|medium-sized
TGTGCCAGCAGAATTACAGGCGGAGGTGGCTACACCTTC
CASRITGGGGYTF
>TRBJ1-3|TRBV28|16|NA|NA
TGTGCCAGCAGTGCCGCGACAGCCCTCTCTGGAAACACCATATATTTT
CASSAATALSGNTIYF
>TRBJ1-4|TRBV19|14|NA|NA
TGTGCCAGTGATCGACGGACAAGAGGAGAAAAACTGTTTTTT
CASDRRTRGEKLFF
>TRBJ1-1|TRBV29-1|11|NA|many
TGCAGCGTTGGGGAGGGCACTGAAGCTTTCTTT
CSVGEGTEAFF
>TRBJ2-7|TRBV11-2|17|NA|many
TGTGCCAGCAGCTTAGGGAGGACAGTCCAAAACTCCTACGAGCAGTACTTC
CASSLGRTVQNSYEQYF
>TRBJ1-5|TRBV15|14|NA|NA
TGTGCCACCAAGCTGGGGGCGCATGGTCAGCCCCAGCATTTT
CATKLGAHGQPQHF
>TRBJ2-2|TRBV7-2|17|NA|NA
TGTGCCAGCAGTCTAGTAAGGCTACCTCTGAACACCGGGGAGCTGTTTTTT
CASSLVRLPLNTGELFF
>TRBJ1-5|TRBV28|16|NA|many
TGTGCCAGCAGTCCCCCCTGGGGGATAAGCAATCAGCCCCAGCATTTT
CASSPPWGISNQPQHF
>TRBJ2-7|TRBV29-1|12|NA|NA
TGCAGCGTGGGACTTAGATCCTACGAGCAGTACTTC
CSVGLRSYEQYF
>TRBJ1-1|TRBV28|15|NA|few
TGTGCCAGCAGTCCGAGAGTAGGGAGGGTGGGTGGCGCTTTCTTT
CASSPRVGRVGGAFF
>TRBJ1-1|TRBV6-2/TRBV6-3|13|NA|NA
TGTGCCAGCAGTTACGGGACAAGAAATGAAGCTTCCTTT
CASSYGTRNEASF